These T cell receptor beta chains were read from a single sample in a study of T cells after yellow fever vaccination. Each CDR3 protein is one row after TCRdb ran MiXCR on the 5' RACE reads. The sample yields 25,000 to 30,000 distinct CDR3 sequences, 4% to 5% seen once. The starting material was PBMCs, either bulk or a sorted T-cell subset (CD4+, CD8+, memory, or dextramer-sorted; not recorded which), obtained on the day of the yellow fever booster vaccination. These receptors all stem from a man aged 18 to 35 who received the YFV17D yellow fever vaccine. Each CDR3 is given with its conserved first and last residue. A row's size may be missing; if present it is once, few, many or a size class.

TRBV7-2,many,TRBJ2-3,CASSPSGGPGDTQYF
TRBV11-2,few,TRBJ2-3,CASSWDSTDTQYF
TRBV12-3/TRBV12-4,many,TRBJ2-1,CASSLRRSHNEQFF
TRBV7-6,many,TRBJ1-1,CASSRGQLTEAFF
TRBV7-2,few,TRBJ2-5,CASSLTPGTYQETQYF
TRBV24-1,many,TRBJ2-5,CATSGYRNQETQYF
TRBV12-3/TRBV12-4,many,TRBJ2-2,CASSFRPGELFF
TRBV20-1,many,TRBJ2-1,CSARGYLITSGGDNEQFF
TRBV20-1,many,TRBJ2-7,CSASPDGKENEQYF
TRBV25-1,many,TRBJ2-1,CASSDGWANEQFF
TRBV15,many,TRBJ1-4,CATSRSGGRGEKLFF
TRBV5-5,many,TRBJ2-2,CASSPGTGATGELFF
TRBV2,few,TRBJ2-3,CASSESGARTDTQYF
TRBV14,many,TRBJ2-3,CASSQAPRRLAGGRNTQYF
TRBV7-2,few,TRBJ2-3,CASSAGYTDTQYF
TRBV15,many,TRBJ2-7,CATSRDWGTGLIRYF
TRBV7-2,many,TRBJ1-1,CASSSGFGTLNTEAFF
TRBV7-7,many,TRBJ2-3,CASSPAGGRSDTQYF
TRBV7-2,many,TRBJ1-2,CASSPFTGTIQSGYTF
TRBV5-4,few,TRBJ1-4,CASSKQGAVEKLFF
TRBV6-5,many,TRBJ1-5,CASSPTGGYQPQHF
TRBV12-3/TRBV12-4,-,TRBJ2-5,CASTGEGFQETQYF
TRBV29-1,many,TRBJ2-1,CSTGQDNEQFF
TRBV20-1,many,TRBJ2-3,CSSHSGVDTQYF
TRBV7-2,many,TRBJ2-1,CASSLVGGKYNEQFF
TRBV27,many,TRBJ2-7,CASSLRGADYEQYF
TRBV12-3/TRBV12-4,many,TRBJ2-7,CASRETQGALDYEQYF
TRBV20-1,many,TRBJ2-1,CSASSTFDYNEQFF
TRBV5-1,few,TRBJ2-5,CASSLGVQETQYF
TRBV10-3,-,TRBJ2-6,CAISEQPGTHLPGANVLTF
TRBV7-2,many,TRBJ2-3,CASSTLTDTQYF
TRBV20-1,many,TRBJ1-2,CSTQPNLRGYTF
TRBV24-1,-,TRBJ2-3,CATSDPRAGSDTQYF
TRBV20-1,many,TRBJ2-5,CSAVTGGDQETQYF
TRBV5-1,many,TRBJ2-3,CASSPEGADTQYF
TRBV4-2,many,TRBJ2-7,CASSQEGSEGSYEQYF
TRBV12-3/TRBV12-4,many,TRBJ1-2,CASSLRSAVYGYTF
TRBV20-1,many,TRBJ1-5,CSAVPSGRLNQPQHF
TRBV5-1,many,TRBJ2-6,CASSPQGSGANVLTF
TRBV4-1,many,TRBJ2-3,CASSQVAYTQYF
TRBV2,many,TRBJ1-2,CASNIGAANYGYTF
TRBV12-3/TRBV12-4,many,TRBJ2-1,CASSSTGTGDGNEQFF
TRBV9,many,TRBJ1-1,CASSPLNTEAFF
TRBV7-9,many,TRBJ2-1,CASSLGSALGNEQFF
TRBV5-5,many,TRBJ2-3,CASTLAGGTDTQYF
TRBV20-1,many,TRBJ2-3,CSARGSTDTQYF